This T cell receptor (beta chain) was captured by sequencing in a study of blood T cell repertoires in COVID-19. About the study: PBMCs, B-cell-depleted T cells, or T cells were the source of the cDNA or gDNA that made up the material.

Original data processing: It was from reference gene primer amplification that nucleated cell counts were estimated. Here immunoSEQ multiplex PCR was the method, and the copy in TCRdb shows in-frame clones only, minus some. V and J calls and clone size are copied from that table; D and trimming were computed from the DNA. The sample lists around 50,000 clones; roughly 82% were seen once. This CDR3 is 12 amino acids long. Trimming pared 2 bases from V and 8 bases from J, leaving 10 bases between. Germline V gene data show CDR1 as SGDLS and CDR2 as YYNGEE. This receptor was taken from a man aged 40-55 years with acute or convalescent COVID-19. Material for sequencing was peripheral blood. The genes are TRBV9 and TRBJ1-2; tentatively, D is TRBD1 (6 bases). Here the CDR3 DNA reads TGTGCCAGCAGCGTGTTTCAGGGGGGCTACACCTTC. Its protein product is CASSVFQGGYTF.